The TCR beta chain described here comes from a study of identical twins. Findings and limits, study-wide: Models predicted less out-of-frame TCR alpha sharing in monozygotic twins than was found. Less excess twin sharing appeared in beta out-of-frame sequences.

Everyone who donated was a healthy Caucasian. Template switching created a universal primer site, and the cDNA included unique molecular identifiers. In TCRdb, the 5' RACE reads were re-called with MiXCR into one record per CDR3 protein. The data show 1.5 million to 2 million distinct CDR3 sequences, with 32% seen just once and 0.25% to 0.3% held by the top ten. There are 11 residues in the CDR3. The germline CDR1 and CDR2 sequences are SGDLS and YYNGEE. The V end lost 3 bases, the J end lost 6 bases, and 6 bases lay between the germline ends. Only a few counts were recorded for this clonotype. Its antigen is currently unknown.

The sample was cord blood. The chain uses TRBV9 and TRBJ1-1, with D possibly matching TRBD1 (5 bases). The clonotype originates from a newborn girl in good health. CDR3 DNA sequence: TGTGCCAGCAGCGCGGGGCCTGAAGCTTTCTTT. Encoded protein: CASSAGPEAFF.